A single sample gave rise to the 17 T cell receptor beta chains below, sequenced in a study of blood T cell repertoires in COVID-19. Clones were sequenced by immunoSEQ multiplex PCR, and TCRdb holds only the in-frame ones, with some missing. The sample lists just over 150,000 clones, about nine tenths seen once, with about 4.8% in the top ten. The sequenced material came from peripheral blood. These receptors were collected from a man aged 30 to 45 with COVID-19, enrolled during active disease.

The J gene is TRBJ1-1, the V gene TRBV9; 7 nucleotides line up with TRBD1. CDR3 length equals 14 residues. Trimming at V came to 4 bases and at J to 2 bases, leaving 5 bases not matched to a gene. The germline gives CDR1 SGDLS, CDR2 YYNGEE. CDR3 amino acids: CASSIGTDNTEAFF. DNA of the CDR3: TGTGCCAGCAGCATTGGGACAGATAACACTGAAGCTTTCTTT.

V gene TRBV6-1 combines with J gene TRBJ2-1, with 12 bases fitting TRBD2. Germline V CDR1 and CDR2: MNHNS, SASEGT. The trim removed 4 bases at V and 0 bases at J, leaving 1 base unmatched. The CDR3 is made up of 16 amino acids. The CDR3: CASSGTSGNSYNEQFF. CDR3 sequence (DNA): TGTGCCAGCAGTGGGACTAGCGGGAACTCCTACAATGAGCAGTTCTTC.

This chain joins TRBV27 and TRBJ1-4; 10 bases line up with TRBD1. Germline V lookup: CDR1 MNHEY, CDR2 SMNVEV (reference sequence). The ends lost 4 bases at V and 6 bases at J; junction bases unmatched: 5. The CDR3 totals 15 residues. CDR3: CASSSPGQGYEKLFF. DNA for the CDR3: TGTGCCAGCAGTTCACCGGGACAGGGGTATGAAAAACTGTTTTTT.

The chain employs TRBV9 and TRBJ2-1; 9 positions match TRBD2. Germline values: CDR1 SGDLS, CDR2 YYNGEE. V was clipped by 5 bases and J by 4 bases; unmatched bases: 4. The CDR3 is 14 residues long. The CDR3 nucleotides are TGTGCCAGCAGTTTCGCGGGAGGGTACAATGAGCAGTTCTTC. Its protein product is CASSFAGGYNEQFF.

The CDR3 here is CASSRQLQPQHF. CDR3 in DNA: TGTGCCAGCAGCCGACAGTTACAGCCCCAGCATTTT. V gene TRBV6-6 combines with J gene TRBJ1-5, with D possibly matching TRBD1 (5 bases). CDR1 MNHNY and CDR2 SVGAGI come from the germline V gene (reference sequence). V lost 6 bases to trimming and J lost 7 bases, with 10 bases between them. CDR3 length: 12 amino acids.

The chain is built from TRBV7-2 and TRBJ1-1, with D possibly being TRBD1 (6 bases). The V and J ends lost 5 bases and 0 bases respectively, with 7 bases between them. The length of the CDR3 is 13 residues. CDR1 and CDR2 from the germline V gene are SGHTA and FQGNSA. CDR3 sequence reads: CASSRQVNTEAFF. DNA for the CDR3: TGTGCCAGCAGCCGACAGGTGAACACTGAAGCTTTCTTT.

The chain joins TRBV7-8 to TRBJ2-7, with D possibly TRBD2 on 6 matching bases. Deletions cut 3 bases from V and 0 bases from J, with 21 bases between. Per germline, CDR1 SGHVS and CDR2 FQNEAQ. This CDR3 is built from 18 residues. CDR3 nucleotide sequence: TGTGCCAGCAGCTTGATGATGGGGGACTCGGGGAGCTCCTACGAGCAGTACTTC. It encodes CASSLMMGDSGSSYEQYF.

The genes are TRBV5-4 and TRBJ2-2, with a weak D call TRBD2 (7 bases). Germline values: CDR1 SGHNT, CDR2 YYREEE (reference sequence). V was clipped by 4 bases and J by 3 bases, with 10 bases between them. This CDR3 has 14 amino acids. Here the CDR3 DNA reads TGTGCCAGCAGCGGGGGGGGGCACACCGGGGAGCTGTTTTTT. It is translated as CASSGGGHTGELFF.

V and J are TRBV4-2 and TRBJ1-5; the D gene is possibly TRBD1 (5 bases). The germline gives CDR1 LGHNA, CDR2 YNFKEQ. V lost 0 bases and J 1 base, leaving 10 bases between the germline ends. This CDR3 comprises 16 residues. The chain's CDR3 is CASSQDWGGSNQPQHF. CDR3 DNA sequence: TGTGCCAGCAGCCAAGATTGGGGGGGGAGCAATCAGCCCCAGCATTTT.

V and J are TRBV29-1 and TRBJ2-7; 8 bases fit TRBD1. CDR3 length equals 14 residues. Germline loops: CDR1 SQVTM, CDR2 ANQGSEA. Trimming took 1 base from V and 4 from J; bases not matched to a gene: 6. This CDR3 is CSVEGRTGRYEQYF. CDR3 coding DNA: TGCAGCGTTGAAGGGAGGACAGGGAGGTACGAGCAGTACTTC.

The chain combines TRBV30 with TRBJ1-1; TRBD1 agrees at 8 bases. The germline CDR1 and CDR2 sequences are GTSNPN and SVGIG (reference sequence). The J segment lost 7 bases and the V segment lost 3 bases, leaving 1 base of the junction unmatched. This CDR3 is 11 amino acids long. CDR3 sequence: CAWRGTGEAFF. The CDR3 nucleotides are TGTGCCTGGAGAGGGACAGGTGAAGCTTTCTTT.

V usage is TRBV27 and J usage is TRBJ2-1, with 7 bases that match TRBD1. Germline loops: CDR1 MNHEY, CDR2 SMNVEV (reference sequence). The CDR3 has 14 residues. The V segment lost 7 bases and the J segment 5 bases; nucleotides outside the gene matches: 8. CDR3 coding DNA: TGTGCCAGCACACACAGGGGTGGAGACAATGAGCAGTTCTTC. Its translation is CASTHRGGDNEQFF.

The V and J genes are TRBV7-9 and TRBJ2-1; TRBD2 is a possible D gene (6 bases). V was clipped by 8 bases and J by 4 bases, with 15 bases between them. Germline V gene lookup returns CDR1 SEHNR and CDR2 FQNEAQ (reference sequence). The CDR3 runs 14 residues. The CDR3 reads CASSSGLGYNEQFF. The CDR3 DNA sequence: TGTGCCAGCTCCAGCGGGCTAGGATACAATGAGCAGTTCTTC.

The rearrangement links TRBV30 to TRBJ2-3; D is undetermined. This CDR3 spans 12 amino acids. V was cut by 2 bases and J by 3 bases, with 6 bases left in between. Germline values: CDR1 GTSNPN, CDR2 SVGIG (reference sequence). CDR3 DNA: TGTGCCTGGAGTCCCCGTACAGATACGCAGTATTTT. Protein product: CAWSPRTDTQYF.

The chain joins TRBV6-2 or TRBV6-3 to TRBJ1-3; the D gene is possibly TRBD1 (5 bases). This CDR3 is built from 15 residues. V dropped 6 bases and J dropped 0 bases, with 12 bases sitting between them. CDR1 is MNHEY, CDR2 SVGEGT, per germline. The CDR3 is CASSSDSISGNTIYF. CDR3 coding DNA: TGTGCCAGCAGCTCCGACAGTATCTCTGGAAACACCATATATTTT.

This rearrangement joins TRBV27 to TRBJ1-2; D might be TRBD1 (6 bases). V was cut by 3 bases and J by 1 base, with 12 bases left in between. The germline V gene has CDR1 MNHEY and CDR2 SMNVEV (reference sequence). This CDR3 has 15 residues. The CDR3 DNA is TGTGCCAGCAGTTTTGGACAGCCCTTTAACTATGGCTACACCTTC. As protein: CASSFGQPFNYGYTF.

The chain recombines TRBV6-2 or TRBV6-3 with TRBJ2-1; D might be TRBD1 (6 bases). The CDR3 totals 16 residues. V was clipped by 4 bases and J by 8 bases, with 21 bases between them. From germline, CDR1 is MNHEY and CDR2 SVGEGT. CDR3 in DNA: TGTGCCAGCAGTTCGCGCGGCCACCCCAGGGGAGATGAGCAGTTCTTC. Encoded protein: CASSSRGHPRGDEQFF.